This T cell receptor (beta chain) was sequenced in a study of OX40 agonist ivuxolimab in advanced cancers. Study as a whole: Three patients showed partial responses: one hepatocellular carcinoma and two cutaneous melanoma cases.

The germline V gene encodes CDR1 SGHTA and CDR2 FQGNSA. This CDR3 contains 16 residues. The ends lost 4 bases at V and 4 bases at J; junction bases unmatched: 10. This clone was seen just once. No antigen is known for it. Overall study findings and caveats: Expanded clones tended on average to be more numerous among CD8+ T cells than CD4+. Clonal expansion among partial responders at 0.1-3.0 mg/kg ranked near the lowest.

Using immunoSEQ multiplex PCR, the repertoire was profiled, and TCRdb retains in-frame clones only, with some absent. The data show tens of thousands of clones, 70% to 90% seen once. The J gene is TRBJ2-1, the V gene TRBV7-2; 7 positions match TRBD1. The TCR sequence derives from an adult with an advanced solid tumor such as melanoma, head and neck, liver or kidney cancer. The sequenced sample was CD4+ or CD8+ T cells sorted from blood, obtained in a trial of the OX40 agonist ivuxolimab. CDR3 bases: TGTGCCAGCAGCTCTGCCCCCAGGGGGAGATACAATGAGCAGTTCTTC. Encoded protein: CASSSAPRGRYNEQFF.